The rows below give T cell receptor beta chains drawn from one sample of a study of CD4 T cells in relation to SARS-CoV-2 and coronaviruses. No cognate antigen is known for these TCRs. Method: immunoSEQ multiplex PCR; TCRdb's copy keeps in-frame clones and lacks some. This table holds tens of thousands of clones, 77% found once. What was sequenced was memory CD4+ T cells from PBMCs, cultured in vitro. The receptors here all came from an adult with COVID-19. Each CDR3 is given with its conserved first and last residue. D genes are given only for firm matches. Clone size, where shown, is once, few, many, or a class for clones that have expanded.

TRBV19	NA	TRBJ2-5	NA	TGTGCCAGTAGTATAGGTCAGGGCGAAGAGACCCAGTACTTC	CASSIGQGEETQYF
TRBV6-5	TRBD1	TRBJ1-1	NA	TGTGCCAGCAAGGCGACAGGGGGCTGGAACACTGAAGCTTTCTTT	CASKATGGWNTEAFF
TRBV25-1	NA	TRBJ1-4	once	TGTGCCAGCAGTGCGCAGGGGAACGATGAAAAACTGTTTTTT	CASSAQGNDEKLFF
TRBV28	TRBD1	TRBJ1-1	NA	TGTGCCAGCAGGAACCGGGTACAGGGGGCGAAGAACACTGAAGCTTTCTTT	CASRNRVQGAKNTEAFF
TRBV5-1	TRBD1	TRBJ2-2	NA	TGCGCCAGCAGCAAAACCGGGACAGGGGCGAACACCGGGGAGCTGTTTTTT	CASSKTGTGANTGELFF
TRBV11-2	NA	TRBJ1-2	once	TGTGCCAGTTCGAATATCAGGGAAAACTATGGCTACACCTTC	CASSNIRENYGYTF
TRBV6-6	TRBD2	TRBJ2-1	few	TGTGCCAGCAGTTACGGTCCTAGCGGGAGGGGGGATGAGCAGTTCTTC	CASSYGPSGRGDEQFF
TRBV11-2	NA	TRBJ2-1	once	TGTGCCAGCAGCCAAAACAGAGGAGCCCTCAATGAGCAGTTCTTC	CASSQNRGALNEQFF
TRBV28	TRBD1	TRBJ1-3	NA	TGTGCCAGCCGGACAGGGGGCTCTGGAAACACCATATATTTT	CASRTGGSGNTIYF
TRBV29-1	TRBD1	TRBJ2-7	once	TGCAGCGTAAAACAGGGGGCACGTTACGAGCAGTACTTC	CSVKQGARYEQYF
TRBV28	NA	TRBJ2-2	NA	TGTGCCAGCACGTACAGGGCTACGAACACCGGGGAGCTGTTTTTT	CASTYRATNTGELFF
TRBV3-1/TRBV3-2	NA	TRBJ2-1	NA	TGTGCCAGCAGCCAAACTGAGTACAATGAGCAGTTCTTC	CASSQTEYNEQFF
TRBV6-6	NA	TRBJ1-4	NA	TGTGCCAGCCGCCTATGGCAAGTCAATGAAAAACTGTTTTTT	CASRLWQVNEKLFF
TRBV29-1	TRBD2	TRBJ2-5	NA	TGCAGCGTTGGGGCGGGAGGAGAGACCCAGTACTTC	CSVGAGGETQYF
TRBV2	NA	TRBJ2-1	NA	TGTGCCAGAAATCAGAGGAGGCAGACTACAACCTACAATGAGCAGTTCTTC	CARNQRRQTTTYNEQFF
TRBV29-1	TRBD1	TRBJ1-2	NA	TGCAGCGTTGAAGATCTACGGACAGGGGATTTTGGCTACACCTTC	CSVEDLRTGDFGYTF
TRBV7-2	NA	TRBJ2-5	NA	TGTGCCAGCAGCCGGGGCAGGGTGGAGGGGACCCAGTACTTC	CASSRGRVEGTQYF
TRBV18	NA	TRBJ2-3	few	TGTGCCAGCTCAGTTACAGATACGCAGTATTTT	CASSVTDTQYF
TRBV27	NA	TRBJ2-2	few	TGTGCCAGCAGTTTATTTAGCCCCCCAGGGAACGGGGAGCTGTTTTTT	CASSLFSPPGNGELFF
TRBV7-8	TRBD1	TRBJ1-5	NA	TGTGCCAGCAGCTTAGTCAGGGGGCAACAGCCCCAGCATTTT	CASSLVRGQQPQHF
TRBV7-9	TRBD1	TRBJ1-2	NA	TGTGCCAGCAGCTTAAACCAGGGGGCGGAAGGCTACACCTTC	CASSLNQGAEGYTF
TRBV6-6	NA	TRBJ2-1	NA	TGTGCCAGCAGGACTCTGGGGCTCCTCTACAATGAGCAGTTCTTC	CASRTLGLLYNEQFF
TRBV10-3	NA	TRBJ2-7	NA	TGTGCCAGTGCGACAGGAGCCAGCCGAACTCGTGAGCAGTACTTC	CASATGASRTREQYF
TRBV7-3	NA	TRBJ1-1	once	TGTGCCAGCAGCTTAAATCAGGGCAGGGAAGCTTTCTTT	CASSLNQGREAFF
TRBV6-5	TRBD1	TRBJ2-2	NA	TGTGCCAGCAGTTACACTCGACAGGGTAGAGGCGGGGAGCTGTTTTTT	CASSYTRQGRGGELFF
TRBV18	TRBD2	TRBJ2-1	NA	TGTGCCAGCGAAGGGACTAGCGGGAGGAGCAATGAGCAGTTCTTC	CASEGTSGRSNEQFF
TRBV13	TRBD1	TRBJ2-7	NA	TGTGCCAGCAGCCCGGACAGGACCGAGCAGTACTTC	CASSPDRTEQYF
TRBV13	NA	TRBJ2-3	NA	TGTGCCAGCAGCGTACTCACAGATACGCAGTATTTT	CASSVLTDTQYF
TRBV5-8	TRBD2	TRBJ2-7	NA	TGTGCCAGCAGCTGGACTTCCGGGACTATCAGCTCCTACGAGCAGTACTTC	CASSWTSGTISSYEQYF
TRBV10-3	NA	TRBJ2-7	NA	TGTGCCATCAGAGGCGACAGACTGACTAGTAACTACGAGCAGTACTTC	CAIRGDRLTSNYEQYF
TRBV5-4	TRBD2	TRBJ2-1	NA	TGTGCCAGCAGCGTCCAGACTAGCGGTATAAATGAGCAGTTCTTC	CASSVQTSGINEQFF
TRBV27	NA	TRBJ1-6	NA	TGTGCCAGCAGTTTATCGATTACAGGGCCACCCCTCCACTTT	CASSLSITGPPLHF
TRBV7-9	TRBD1	TRBJ1-3	NA	TGTGCCAGCAGCCTACGGGGACAGAGCTCTGGAAACACCATATATTTT	CASSLRGQSSGNTIYF
TRBV5-6	NA	TRBJ2-1	NA	TGTGCCAGCAGCTTGTTCGGGCCCCCCTGGGATGAGCAGTTCTTC	CASSLFGPPWDEQFF
TRBV19	NA	TRBJ2-1	NA	TGTGCCAGTAGCATGGACAGATCGAGCTCCTACAATGAGCAGTTCTTC	CASSMDRSSSYNEQFF
TRBV11-2	NA	TRBJ2-5	few	TGTGCCAGCAGCTTACCCTTCAGAAGGGGCCAGACCCAGTACTTC	CASSLPFRRGQTQYF
TRBV13	NA	TRBJ2-2	few	TGTGCCAGCAGCCCCCCGAACACCGGGGAGCTGTTTTTT	CASSPPNTGELFF
TRBV6-6	NA	TRBJ1-1	NA	TGTGCCAGCAGTAACCACAGGCTGGGTCACACTGAAGCTTTCTTT	CASSNHRLGHTEAFF
TRBV5-1	NA	TRBJ2-5	NA	TGCGCCAGCAGCCGGCGGGACCAAGAGACCCAGTACTTC	CASSRRDQETQYF
TRBV19	TRBD1	TRBJ2-1	NA	TGTGCCAGTAGCATGACAGGGGGAAACAATGAGCAGTTCTTC	CASSMTGGNNEQFF
TRBV6-5	NA	TRBJ2-3	NA	TGTGCCAGCAGGGCCGGGGGGCTGCGCACAGATACGCAGTATTTT	CASRAGGLRTDTQYF
TRBV6-6	NA	TRBJ1-2	NA	TGTGCCAGCAGCCCAGAGAGGAACTATGGCTACACCTTC	CASSPERNYGYTF
TRBV4-1	TRBD2	TRBJ2-2	few	TGCGCCAGCAGCCGAATAGCGGGGGGCTTAATCGGGGAGCTGTTTTTT	CASSRIAGGLIGELFF
TRBV4-3	NA	TRBJ2-2	few	TGCGCCAGCAGCCAAGATTTTATTCAGGAGCCGGGGGAGCTGTTTTTT	CASSQDFIQEPGELFF
TRBV6-2/TRBV6-3	TRBD2	TRBJ2-3	once	TGTGCCAGCAGTTCAAACAAGGGCGGGAGGGCAGATACGCAGTATTTT	CASSSNKGGRADTQYF